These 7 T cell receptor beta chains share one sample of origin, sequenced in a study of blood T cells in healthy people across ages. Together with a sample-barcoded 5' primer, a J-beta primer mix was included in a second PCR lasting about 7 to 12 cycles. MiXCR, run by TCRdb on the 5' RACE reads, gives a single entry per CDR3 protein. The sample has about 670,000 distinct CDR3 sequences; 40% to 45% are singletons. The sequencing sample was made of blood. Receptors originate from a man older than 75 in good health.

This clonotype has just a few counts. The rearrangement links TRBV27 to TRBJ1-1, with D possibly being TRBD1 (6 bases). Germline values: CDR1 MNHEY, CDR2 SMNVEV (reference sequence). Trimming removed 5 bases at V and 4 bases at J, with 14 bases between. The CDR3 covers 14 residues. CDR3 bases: TGTGCCAGCAGTCAACAGGGCATCTCCACTGAAGCTTTCTTT. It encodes CASSQQGISTEAFF.

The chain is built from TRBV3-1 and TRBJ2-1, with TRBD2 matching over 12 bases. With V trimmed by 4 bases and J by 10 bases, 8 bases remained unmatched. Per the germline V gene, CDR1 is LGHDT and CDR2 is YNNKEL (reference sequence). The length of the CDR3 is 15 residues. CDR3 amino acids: CASSPLAGGGGEQFF. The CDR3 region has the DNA TGTGCCAGCAGCCCCCTAGCGGGGGGGGGTGGGGAGCAGTTCTTC.

CDR3 in amino acids: CSARFSAGGTTDTQYF. As DNA, the CDR3 is TGCAGTGCTAGGTTCTCAGCGGGAGGCACCACAGATACGCAGTATTTT. The V call is TRBV20-1, the J call TRBJ2-3, with 9 bases identical to TRBD2. The V gene's germline CDR1 is DFQATT and CDR2 SNEGSKA (reference sequence). V dropped 3 bases and J dropped 2; count of bases not matched to a gene: 9. There are 16 residues in the CDR3.

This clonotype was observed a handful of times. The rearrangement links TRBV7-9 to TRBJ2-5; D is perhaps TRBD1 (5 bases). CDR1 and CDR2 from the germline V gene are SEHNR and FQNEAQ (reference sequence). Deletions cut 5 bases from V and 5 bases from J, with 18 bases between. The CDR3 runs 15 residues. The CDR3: CASSGVAGLRETQYF. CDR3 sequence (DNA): TGTGCCAGCAGCGGGGTAGCAGGGCTGCGGGAGACCCAGTACTTC.

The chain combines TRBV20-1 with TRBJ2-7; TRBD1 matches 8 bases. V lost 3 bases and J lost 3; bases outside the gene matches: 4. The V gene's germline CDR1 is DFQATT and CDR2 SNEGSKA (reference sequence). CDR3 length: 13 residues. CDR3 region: CSASPGQDYEQYF. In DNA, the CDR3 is TGCAGTGCTAGCCCGGGACAGGACTACGAGCAGTACTTC.

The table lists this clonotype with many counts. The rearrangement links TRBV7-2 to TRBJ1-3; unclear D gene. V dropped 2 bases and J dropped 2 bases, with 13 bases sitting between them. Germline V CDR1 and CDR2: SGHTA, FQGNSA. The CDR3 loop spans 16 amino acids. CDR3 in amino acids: CASSLKWENTGNTIYF. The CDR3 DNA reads TGTGCCAGCAGCTTAAAATGGGAGAATACTGGAAACACCATATATTTT. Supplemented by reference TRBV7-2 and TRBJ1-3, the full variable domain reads GAGVSQSPSNKVTEKGKDVELRCDPISGHTALYWYRQSLGQGLEFLIYFQGNSAPDKSGLPSDRFSAERTGGSVSTLTIQRTQQEDSAVYLCASSLKWENTGNTIYFGEGSWLTVV.

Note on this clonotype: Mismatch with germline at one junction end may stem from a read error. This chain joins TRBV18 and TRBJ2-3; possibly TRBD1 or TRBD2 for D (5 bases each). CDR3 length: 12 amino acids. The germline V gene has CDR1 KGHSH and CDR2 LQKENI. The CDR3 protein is CASAPMGVAQYF. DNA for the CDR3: TGTGCCAGCGCACCCATGGGGGTCGCGCAGTATTTT.